These 11 T cell receptor beta chains originate from one sample sequenced in a study of blood T cell repertoires in COVID-19. Assay: immunoSEQ multiplex PCR; the TCRdb copy retains only in-frame clones and omits some. The sample shows more than 400,000 clones, approximately 83% of them seen only once. The specimen sequenced was peripheral blood. Every receptor here comes from a human donor in a cohort sampled during active COVID-19.

This clone has more than one count but fewer than ten. The chain links TRBV7-9 to TRBJ2-7; 8 nucleotides agree with TRBD1. The CDR3 totals 13 residues. The V gene end was trimmed by 3 bases and the J gene end by 3 bases; junction bases not matched to a gene: 1. Germline V gene lookup returns CDR1 SEHNR and CDR2 FQNEAQ (reference sequence). This chain's CDR3 is CASSFTGGYEQYF. In DNA, the CDR3 is TGTGCCAGCAGCTTCACAGGGGGCTACGAGCAGTACTTC.

The chain links TRBV28 to TRBJ1-1; 9 bases are shared with TRBD1. J gave up 4 bases and V 10 bases, and 16 bases lay outside the gene matches. The CDR3 sequence is 16 residues long. Germline V CDR1 and CDR2: MDHEN, SYDVKM. The CDR3 protein is CAITTPGQGWRTEAFF. The CDR3 DNA reads as TGTGCCATCACAACACCGGGACAGGGCTGGCGCACTGAAGCTTTCTTT.

V usage is TRBV7-8 and J usage is TRBJ1-3; 10 nucleotides line up with TRBD1. This CDR3 region has 16 residues. V lost 4 bases to trimming and J lost 0 bases; unmatched junction nucleotides: 3. Germline V gene sequence: CDR1 SGHVS, CDR2 FQNEAQ. The CDR3 nucleotides are TGTGCCAGCAGCTGGGGACAGGGGCTCTCTGGAAACACCATATATTTT. Amino acid sequence: CASSWGQGLSGNTIYF.

V gene TRBV5-4 combines with J gene TRBJ2-3, with D tentatively TRBD1 (6 bases). Trimming removed 5 bases from V and 3 bases from J, with 22 bases in between. Germline-derived CDR1 and CDR2 are SGHNT and YYREEE (reference sequence). The CDR3 covers 17 residues. The CDR3 DNA is TGTGCCAGCAGTCGCCGCAAAGGGGGTGAAGGGACAGATACGCAGTATTTT. It codes for CASSRRKGGEGTDTQYF.

The CDR3 nucleotides read TGTGCCAGCAGCTTAAGGACAGGGGACGAGCAGTACTTC. Translating gives CASSLRTGDEQYF. This chain links TRBV7-3 with TRBJ2-7, with TRBD1 identical over 9 bases. Germline CDR1 SGHTA, CDR2 FQGTGA. The junction had 0 bases not matched to a gene; V was cut back by 1 base and J by 5 bases. CDR3 length: 13 amino acids.

This chain links TRBV7-9 with TRBJ2-2; 9 bases are shared with TRBD1. This CDR3 region has 16 residues. V was clipped by 5 bases and J by 4 bases; unmatched bases: 8. The germline gives CDR1 SEHNR, CDR2 FQNEAQ (reference sequence). CDR3 amino acids: CASSSAGTGSTGELFF. CDR3 in DNA: TGTGCCAGCAGCAGTGCCGGGACAGGGAGCACCGGGGAGCTGTTTTTT.

This chain joins TRBV4-3 and TRBJ1-1, with TRBD1 matching 7 bases. In germline, CDR1 is LGHNA, CDR2 YSLEER. After removal of 3 bases from V and 5 bases from J, the junction contained 6 bases not matched to a gene. CDR3 size: 14 residues. Here the CDR3 DNA reads TGCGCCAGCAGCCAGACCACAGGGGTTACTGAAGCTTTCTTT. This gives the protein CASSQTTGVTEAFF.

The chain links TRBV4-3 to TRBJ1-1, with D maybe TRBD1 (5 bases). The CDR3 consists of 14 residues. Germline V CDR1 and CDR2: LGHNA, YSLEER. V was shortened by 0 bases and J by 11 bases, with 16 bases between the two germline ends. The CDR3, as DNA: TGCGCCAGCAGCCAAGATCCCAAGGGGCGCGCGGCTTTCTTT. Translation gives CASSQDPKGRAAFF.

This sequence joins TRBV7-3 and TRBJ2-2; D unresolved. V was pared by 5 bases and J by 1 base, with 14 bases between. There are 16 residues in the CDR3. Germline assignment: CDR1 SGHTA and CDR2 FQGTGA. CDR3 coding DNA: TGTGCCAGCAGCCGAATGCCGGGTCAGAACACCGGGGAGCTGTTTTTT. It codes for CASSRMPGQNTGELFF.

This rearrangement joins TRBV6-5 to TRBJ1-4; D perhaps matches TRBD1 (5 bases). This CDR3 has 15 residues. V was trimmed by 6 bases and J by 3 bases, leaving 14 bases between them. Germline V gene lookup returns CDR1 MNHEY and CDR2 SVGAGI. Here the CDR3 DNA reads TGTGCCAGCAGAGACGTGCGGGGACCTAATGAAAAACTGTTTTTT. It translates to CASRDVRGPNEKLFF.

The chain uses TRBV11-2 and TRBJ2-7; tentatively, D is TRBD2 (6 bases). The CDR3 loop spans 17 amino acids. Trimming removed 1 base from V and 2 bases from J, with 18 bases in between. Germline assignment: CDR1 SGHAT and CDR2 FQNNGV. Written as DNA, the CDR3 is TGTGCCAGCAGCTTAGCTAGCCCCCCTTGGGAGGCCTACGAGCAGTACTTC. Translating gives CASSLASPPWEAYEQYF.